One TCR beta chain is described in this entry. Its antigen is as yet unknown. The germline V gene has CDR1 MDHEN and CDR2 SYDVKM. V was trimmed by 7 bases and J by 1 base, leaving 13 bases between them. CDR3 length: 14 amino acids. The assay was carried out at the deep level. Generated by immunoSEQ multiplex PCR, the TCRdb table keeps only in-frame clones and is missing some. The table records around 2.3 million clones, approximately 96% of them present only once. This record comes from a study of shared clonotypes between healthy human individuals. General study points: Larger richness was generally estimated for naive than memory subsets.

There were no recent acute infections or vaccinations among the donors, who were healthy HIV-negative adults. Material for sequencing was naive CD4+ T cells sorted from blood. Described subset: CD45RA+ positively selected. The rearrangement uses TRBV28 and TRBJ1-1, with D tentatively TRBD1 (5 bases). The sequence was collected from a man aged 18 to 35 in good health. Written as DNA, the CDR3 is TGTGCCAGCATCCTCAGGGAGGGGAACACTGAAGCTTTCTTT. Its translation is CASILREGNTEAFF.